What follows are 22 T cell receptor beta chains derived from one specimen sequenced in a study of radiation and T cells in renal cell carcinoma. Time point: blood 2 weeks post-SBRT. Noted treatment: 15 Gy SBRT to primary tumor, nephrectomy 4 weeks later. Repertoires were generated with immunoSEQ multiplex PCR, while TCRdb's copy carries only in-frame clones and drops some. The table lists 100,000 to 150,000 clones, approximately 90% of them singletons, with approximately 6% in the top ten. Material: blood, obtained from a patient whose treatment included radiotherapy and nephrectomy. The receptors were gathered from a woman aged 70 to 79 with renal cell carcinoma.

The chain is built from TRBV4-2 and TRBJ1-1; no firm D call. Germline CDR1 reads LGHNA; CDR2 reads YNFKEQ. This CDR3 is 13 amino acids long. The V end was cut by 1 base, the J end by 1 base, with 4 bases between. The CDR3 bases are TGTGCCAGCAGCCAAGGGGGGAACACTGAAGCTTTCTTT. As protein: CASSQGGNTEAFF.

The rearrangement links TRBV10-1 to TRBJ2-7, with D possibly TRBD2 on 6 matching bases. Trimming left V 5 bases short and J 3 bases short, with 17 bases between. The CDR3 sequence is 15 residues long. Germline V lookup: CDR1 WNHNN, CDR2 SYGVQD (reference sequence). Written as DNA, the CDR3 is TGCGCCAGCAGTTCCGACGGGGGTAGGGTCTACGAGCAGTACTTC. This encodes CASSSDGGRVYEQYF.

This clone was seen once. V is TRBV5-4 and J is TRBJ1-2; the D gene is possibly TRBD1 (5 bases). Per the germline V gene, CDR1 is SGHNT and CDR2 is YYREEE (reference sequence). This CDR3 has 16 amino acids. V was shortened by 4 bases and J by 2 bases, with 18 bases between the two germline ends. The DNA of the CDR3 is TGTGCCAGCAGCCCCCCGGGGCCGAACCTCAACTATGGCTACACCTTC. Its protein is CASSPPGPNLNYGYTF.

The chain recombines TRBV5-1 with TRBJ1-2, with 9 bases lining up with TRBD1. Losses at the gene ends were 4 bases for V and 6 bases for J; bases not matched to a gene: 13. Germline V gene lookup returns CDR1 SGHRS and CDR2 YFSETQ. The CDR3 is 16 amino acids. CDR3 bases: TGCGCCAGCAGCGTACAGCCGGGACAGGGAACACATGGCTACACCTTC. Translating gives CASSVQPGQGTHGYTF.

J is TRBJ2-3 and V is TRBV4-3; TRBD2 agrees at 7 bases. The CDR3 sequence is 17 residues long. Trimming cost V 4 bases and J 2 bases; bases outside gene matches: 12. The V gene's germline CDR1 is LGHNA and CDR2 YSLEER. The CDR3 DNA follows: TGCGCCAGCAGCCCAAGTGATCCAGCGGGGTCCACAGATACGCAGTATTTT. Amino acid sequence: CASSPSDPAGSTDTQYF.

The chain uses TRBV6-6 and TRBJ1-5, with D tentatively TRBD1 (6 bases). Between the trimmed V and J ends, which lost 4 bases and 0 bases, there was a span of 7 bases. CDR3 size: 14 residues. The germline V gene encodes CDR1 MNHNY and CDR2 SVGAGI (reference sequence). The CDR3 here is CASSSGHSNQPQHF. In DNA form, the CDR3 reads TGTGCCAGCAGTTCGGGACATAGCAATCAGCCCCAGCATTTT.

This chain links TRBV7-2 with TRBJ2-7; maybe TRBD2 (5 bases). CDR3 length: 13 amino acids. The V gene's germline CDR1 is SGHTA and CDR2 FQGNSA. V gave up 4 bases and J gave up 3 bases, with 10 bases separating them. DNA of the CDR3: TGTGCCAGCAGCTCTCGGGATCGCTACGAGCAGTACTTC. Protein product: CASSSRDRYEQYF.

The V and J genes are TRBV6-1 and TRBJ2-5; 8 bases align to TRBD2. The J call may be incorrect, as the DNA end agrees better with TRBJ2-7. The CDR3 loop spans 14 amino acids. CDR1 is MNHNS and CDR2 is SASEGT in the germline V gene. This CDR3 is CASSDRGGVYEQYF. The CDR3 nucleotides read TGTGCCAGCAGTGACCGGGGGGGCGTGTACGAGCAGTACTTC.

J is TRBJ2-5 and V is TRBV5-1, with D unresolved. CDR3 length: 13 residues. The V and J ends lost 0 bases and 4 bases respectively, with 7 bases between them. CDR1 SGHRS and CDR2 YFSETQ come from the germline V gene. CDR3 sequence (DNA): TGCGCCAGCAGCTTGGACCCTAGAGAGACCCAGTACTTC. Protein product: CASSLDPRETQYF.

V gene TRBV19 combines with J gene TRBJ1-3; 7 bases are shared with TRBD1. After removal of 7 bases from V and 4 bases from J, the junction contained 10 bases not matched to a gene. There are 15 residues in the CDR3. The germline V gene encodes CDR1 LNHDA and CDR2 SQIVND (reference sequence). CDR3 nucleotides: TGTGCCAGTACCACACACCGGGACAGCGGAAACACCATATATTTT. Encoded protein: CASTTHRDSGNTIYF.

J is TRBJ2-1 and V is TRBV6-5; perhaps TRBD1 as D (5 bases). Trimming took off 9 bases at V and 5 bases at J, with 11 bases between the two ends. The CDR3 covers 12 residues. Germline CDR1 is MNHEY and CDR2 is SVGAGI. For the CDR3, the DNA is TGTGCCAGTTCACAGGCTAACAATGAGCAGTTCTTC. Translation gives CASSQANNEQFF.

The CDR3 coding sequence is TGCGCCAGCAGCCCAGAGGGGACGCAATACGAGCAGTACTTC. This translates into CASSPEGTQYEQYF. The chain is built from TRBV5-1 and TRBJ2-7; possibly TRBD1 or TRBD2 for D (5 bases each). V was pared by 4 bases and J by 4 bases, with 15 bases between. The germline V gene encodes CDR1 SGHRS and CDR2 YFSETQ. The CDR3 runs 14 residues.

This sequence joins TRBV20-1 and TRBJ1-2; D unresolved. This CDR3 is 11 amino acids long. In germline, CDR1 is DFQATT, CDR2 SNEGSKA (reference sequence). Trimming took off 7 bases at V and 1 base at J, with 7 bases between the two ends. CDR3 protein: CSVEGNYGYTF. The DNA of the CDR3 is TGCAGTGTCGAGGGTAACTATGGCTACACCTTC.

The chain combines TRBV19 with TRBJ2-6, with D hard to call. Germline V gene sequence: CDR1 LNHDA, CDR2 SQIVND (reference sequence). The V end was cut by 6 bases, the J end by 2 bases, with 14 bases between. The CDR3 extends over 16 amino acids. The CDR3 reads CASSTPVGTGANVLTF. The CDR3 bases are TGTGCCAGTAGCACACCGGTGGGTACTGGGGCCAACGTCCTGACTTTC.

The chain has TRBV28 and TRBJ1-2; D gene uncertain. V gave up 6 bases and J gave up 2 bases, with 13 bases separating them. This CDR3 is 14 amino acids long. Germline CDR1 reads MDHEN; CDR2 reads SYDVKM. The CDR3 loop reads CASSVRGRNYGYTF. The CDR3 nucleotides read TGTGCCAGCAGCGTGCGCGGACGGAACTATGGCTACACCTTC.

The gene calls are TRBV7-2 and TRBJ2-7, with no clear D. CDR1 is SGHTA, CDR2 FQGNSA, per germline. There are 15 residues in the CDR3. Between the trimmed V and J ends, which lost 1 base and 4 bases, there was a span of 14 bases. The CDR3 sequence: CASSLEGSRRYEQYF. CDR3 nucleotide sequence: TGTGCCAGCAGCTTAGAGGGCAGCCGAAGGTACGAGCAGTACTTC.

The chain recombines TRBV28 with TRBJ2-7; D perhaps matches TRBD2 (5 bases). CDR3 length: 15 amino acids. The germline gives CDR1 MDHEN, CDR2 SYDVKM. Trimming cost V 7 bases and J 2 bases, with 18 bases left between them. This CDR3 is CASNLSNRRAYEQYF. The CDR3 DNA follows: TGTGCCAGCAATCTGTCCAACCGGCGGGCCTACGAGCAGTACTTC.

The chain combines TRBV4-2 with TRBJ2-5; unclear D gene. This CDR3 spans 12 amino acids. Between the trimmed V and J ends, which lost 4 bases and 5 bases, there was a span of 8 bases. CDR1 is LGHNA, CDR2 YNFKEQ, per germline. The CDR3: CASSRSDETQYF. The CDR3 coding sequence is TGTGCCAGCAGCCGCTCGGACGAGACCCAGTACTTC.

Notes on this clone: A junction end diverges from the germline sequence, so it may reflect a read error. The V call is TRBV7-8, the J call TRBJ2-2; 11 bases map to TRBD2. The germline gives CDR1 SGHVS, CDR2 FQNEAQ. The CDR3 extends over 15 amino acids. The CDR3 DNA reads as TGTGCCAGCAGCCTAGCGGGGGGTGACACCGGGGAGCTGTTTTTT. It translates to CASSLAGGDTGELFF.

CDR3 in DNA: TGTGCCATCAGCGAGAGCCCGAGTGGTACCTTC. Encoded protein: CAISESPSGTF. The chain is built from TRBV10-3 and TRBJ1-2; D unresolved. Looked up from germline, CDR1 is ENHRY and CDR2 is SYGVKD. Trimming removed 6 bases from V and 14 bases from J, with 16 bases in between. The CDR3 contains 11 residues.

Regarding this clone: Other DNA sequences from this sample encode an identical CDR3 as well. The chain links TRBV19 to TRBJ1-4; unclear D gene. Germline lookup yields CDR1 LNHDA and CDR2 SQIVND (reference sequence). The CDR3 covers 13 residues. V was pared by 1 base and J by 1 base, with 1 base between. CDR3 sequence (DNA): TGTGCCAGTAGTATAGTAACTAATGAAAAACTGTTTTTT. Encoded protein: CASSIVTNEKLFF.

This clone was counted a few times. The CDR3 sequence is CASSPGTHEQYF. The DNA of the CDR3 is TGTGCCAGCAGCCCCGGGACGCACGAGCAGTACTTC. The chain is built from TRBV7-3 and TRBJ2-7, with D possibly called TRBD1 or TRBD2 (5 bases each). Trimming left V 5 bases short and J 5 bases short, with 10 bases between. Looked up from germline, CDR1 is SGHTA and CDR2 is FQGTGA. This CDR3 has 12 residues.